These T cell receptor beta chains were read from a single sample in a study of shared clonotypes between healthy human individuals. Produced via immunoSEQ multiplex PCR; TCRdb's table is partial and in-frame only. The sample lists 2 million to 2.5 million clones; 85% to 95% were seen once. Sequencing was carried out using naive CD8+ T cells sorted from blood. These receptors were obtained from a man aged 18 to 30 in good health. The CDR3 runs from the conserved cysteine through the conserved F or W. Fields, in order: V gene, D gene, J gene, clone size, CDR3 protein, CDR3 DNA. A D gene is named only where the DNA matches it firmly. The size entry is marked missing in some rows and otherwise reads once, few, many or a size class.

V gene: TRBV6-5
D gene: TRBD1
J gene: TRBJ2-2
clone size: NA
CDR3 protein: CASSGGQGDTGELFF
CDR3 DNA: TGTGCCAGCAGTGGGGGACAGGGGGACACCGGGGAGCTGTTTTTT

V gene: TRBV28
D gene: NA
J gene: TRBJ1-2
clone size: NA
CDR3 protein: CASRDVSGDGYTF
CDR3 DNA: TGTGCCAGCAGGGACGTCTCGGGGGATGGCTACACCTTC

V gene: TRBV5-4
D gene: TRBD2
J gene: TRBJ2-1
clone size: NA
CDR3 protein: CASSLGLAGGWFDEQFF
CDR3 DNA: TGTGCCAGCAGCCTAGGACTAGCGGGGGGGTGGTTTGATGAGCAGTTCTTC

V gene: TRBV11-2
D gene: TRBD2
J gene: TRBJ2-5
clone size: NA
CDR3 protein: CASSLGLAEVQETQYF
CDR3 DNA: TGTGCCAGCAGCCTCGGACTAGCCGAAGTCCAAGAGACCCAGTACTTC

V gene: TRBV6-6
D gene: NA
J gene: TRBJ2-7
clone size: NA
CDR3 protein: CASSYPGSSYEQYF
CDR3 DNA: TGTGCCAGCAGTTACCCAGGGTCAAGCTACGAGCAGTACTTC

V gene: TRBV1
D gene: NA
J gene: TRBJ2-7
clone size: NA
CDR3 protein: CTSSRPGLAGHYEQYF
CDR3 DNA: TGCACCAGCAGCCGACCGGGACTAGCGGGCCACTACGAGCAGTACTTC

V gene: TRBV6-5
D gene: NA
J gene: TRBJ2-5
clone size: NA
CDR3 protein: CASSYRGAGETQYF
CDR3 DNA: TGTGCCAGCAGTTACCGGGGCGCCGGGGAGACCCAGTACTTC

V gene: TRBV10-3
D gene: NA
J gene: TRBJ1-2
clone size: once
CDR3 protein: CAISPPYGYTF
CDR3 DNA: TGTGCCATCAGCCCTCCCTATGGCTACACCTTC

V gene: TRBV6-5
D gene: NA
J gene: TRBJ2-1
clone size: NA
CDR3 protein: CASSYGPSYNEQFF
CDR3 DNA: TGTGCCAGCAGTTACGGACCTTCCTACAATGAGCAGTTCTTC

V gene: TRBV10-1
D gene: TRBD1
J gene: TRBJ2-7
clone size: NA
CDR3 protein: CASSEVTGGEQYF
CDR3 DNA: TGCGCCAGCAGTGAGGTGACAGGGGGGGAGCAGTACTTC

V gene: TRBV5-1
D gene: NA
J gene: TRBJ2-7
clone size: NA
CDR3 protein: CASHGGASGPYEQYF
CDR3 DNA: TGCGCCAGCCATGGGGGTGCCAGCGGACCCTACGAGCAGTACTTC

V gene: TRBV6-5
D gene: NA
J gene: TRBJ2-7
clone size: NA
CDR3 protein: CASSPYTGTGYEQYF
CDR3 DNA: TGTGCCAGCAGCCCTTACACCGGGACGGGCTACGAGCAGTACTTC

V gene: TRBV27
D gene: NA
J gene: TRBJ2-4
clone size: NA
CDR3 protein: CASSFTLVDGIQYF
CDR3 DNA: TGTGCCAGCAGTTTCACGTTAGTTGATGGCATTCAGTACTTC

V gene: TRBV28
D gene: NA
J gene: TRBJ2-3
clone size: NA
CDR3 protein: CASSLPPGASSTDTQYF
CDR3 DNA: TGTGCCAGCAGTTTACCCCCAGGGGCGTCCTCCACAGATACGCAGTATTTT

V gene: TRBV11-2
D gene: NA
J gene: TRBJ2-7
clone size: NA
CDR3 protein: CASSLDQAIEQYF
CDR3 DNA: TGTGCCAGCAGCTTAGATCAAGCTATCGAGCAGTACTTC

V gene: TRBV4-3
D gene: NA
J gene: TRBJ2-7
clone size: NA
CDR3 protein: CASSQDLGLAFQYEQYF
CDR3 DNA: TGCGCCAGCAGCCAAGATCTAGGACTCGCTTTTCAATACGAGCAGTACTTC

V gene: TRBV7-2
D gene: NA
J gene: TRBJ2-5
clone size: NA
CDR3 protein: CASSSPLLASEETQYF
CDR3 DNA: TGTGCCAGCAGCTCCCCCCTATTGGCGTCTGAGGAGACCCAGTACTTC

V gene: TRBV29-1
D gene: TRBD1
J gene: TRBJ1-1
clone size: once
CDR3 protein: CSVDGTGGRDTEAFF
CDR3 DNA: TGCAGCGTTGACGGGACAGGGGGTAGGGACACTGAAGCTTTCTTT

V gene: TRBV2
D gene: NA
J gene: TRBJ1-5
clone size: NA
CDR3 protein: CASSPIGEGSRNQPQHF
CDR3 DNA: TGTGCCAGCAGTCCCATCGGAGAGGGAAGTCGCAATCAGCCCCAGCATTTT

V gene: TRBV19
D gene: TRBD1
J gene: TRBJ1-6
clone size: NA
CDR3 protein: CASSLGTGNSPLHF
CDR3 DNA: TGTGCCAGTAGTCTTGGGACAGGAAATTCACCCCTCCACTTT

V gene: TRBV6-5
D gene: TRBD1
J gene: TRBJ2-5
clone size: once
CDR3 protein: CASSSGTEPETQYF
CDR3 DNA: TGTGCCAGCAGTTCCGGGACAGAGCCAGAGACCCAGTACTTC

V gene: TRBV11-2
D gene: NA
J gene: TRBJ2-7
clone size: NA
CDR3 protein: CASSLAASYPNEQYF
CDR3 DNA: TGTGCCAGCAGCTTAGCGGCCAGCTACCCCAACGAGCAGTACTTC

V gene: TRBV11-2
D gene: NA
J gene: TRBJ2-7
clone size: NA
CDR3 protein: CASGQAGYEQYF
CDR3 DNA: TGTGCCAGCGGCCAGGCAGGCTACGAGCAGTACTTC

V gene: TRBV5-1
D gene: NA
J gene: TRBJ1-1
clone size: NA
CDR3 protein: CASSSDPGWGMNTEAFF
CDR3 DNA: TGCGCCAGCAGCTCCGACCCAGGGTGGGGGATGAACACTGAAGCTTTCTTT

V gene: TRBV29-1
D gene: NA
J gene: TRBJ1-6
clone size: NA
CDR3 protein: CSVEDRGQPQYNSPLHF
CDR3 DNA: TGCAGCGTTGAAGACCGCGGGCAGCCTCAATATAATTCACCCCTCCACTTT

V gene: TRBV28
D gene: NA
J gene: TRBJ1-1
clone size: NA
CDR3 protein: CASSLQGMLGTEAFF
CDR3 DNA: TGTGCCAGCAGTTTGCAGGGGATGCTGGGCACTGAAGCTTTCTTT

V gene: TRBV30
D gene: TRBD1
J gene: TRBJ1-2
clone size: NA
CDR3 protein: CAWITGGDGYTF
CDR3 DNA: TGTGCCTGGATAACAGGGGGCGACGGCTACACCTTC

V gene: TRBV30
D gene: NA
J gene: TRBJ2-7
clone size: NA
CDR3 protein: CAWIQDTLPRGTYEQYF
CDR3 DNA: TGTGCCTGGATACAGGATACTCTTCCCCGGGGGACCTACGAGCAGTACTTC

V gene: TRBV7-9
D gene: NA
J gene: TRBJ2-7
clone size: NA
CDR3 protein: CASSLAFEDEQYF
CDR3 DNA: TGTGCCAGCAGCTTAGCTTTTGAGGACGAGCAGTACTTC